This TCR beta chain originates from a study of blood T cell repertoires in COVID-19. This CDR3 has 16 residues. Trimming pared 2 bases from V and 1 base from J, leaving 14 bases between. From germline, CDR1 is MNHEY and CDR2 SVGAGI. Data came from immunoSEQ multiplex PCR; TCRdb stores just in-frame clones and leaves some out. The sample shows approximately 220,000 clones, approximately 90% of them seen only once. The sequencing sample was made of peripheral blood. The origin of this receptor is a man between 60 and 75 years old who had recovered from COVID-19. The V gene is TRBV6-5, the J gene TRBJ1-1, with D unresolved. This chain's CDR3 is CASSYGPGRANTEAFF. The DNA of the CDR3 is TGTGCCAGCAGTTACGGCCCGGGAAGGGCGAACACTGAAGCTTTCTTT.